The 3 T cell receptor beta chains below were found in one sample sequenced in a study of blood T cell repertoires in COVID-19. The table came from immunoSEQ multiplex PCR; TCRdb's copy has only in-frame clones and leaves some out. The sample lists some 110,000 clones, more than 60% occurring once. Sequencing was performed on peripheral blood. The receptors stem from a man between 45 and 60 years old with acute or convalescent COVID-19.

The chain recombines TRBV2 with TRBJ1-4; 7 bases line up with TRBD1. The CDR3 loop spans 18 amino acids. Germline CDR1 is SNHLY and CDR2 is FYNNEI. V lost 8 bases, J lost 4 bases, and 19 bases stayed unmatched. As DNA, the CDR3 is TGTGCCAGCTGCCGATCGGGAAGTTGGAACAGGGGTAATGAAAAACTGTTTTTT. It encodes CASCRSGSWNRGNEKLFF.

This clone was detected a few times. This chain connects TRBV7-6 to TRBJ2-2, with D possibly matching TRBD2 (5 bases). The CDR3 contains 16 residues. With 5 bases removed from V and 3 bases from J, the gap between germline ends came to 16 bases. The V gene's germline CDR1 is SGHVS and CDR2 FNYEAQ. In DNA form, the CDR3 reads TGTGCCAGCAGCCTACTAGGGCCCAAGGACACCGGGGAGCTGTTTTTT. Its translation: CASSLLGPKDTGELFF.

The chain couples TRBV9 to TRBJ2-7; 8 bases map to TRBD1. Trimming at V came to 0 bases and at J to 4 bases, leaving 6 bases not matched to a gene. This CDR3 region has 15 residues. CDR1 and CDR2 (germline): SGDLS, YYNGEE. The CDR3 DNA sequence: TGTGCCAGCAGCGTAGGAAAGACAGGGGTTTACGAGCAGTACTTC. Translating it yields CASSVGKTGVYEQYF.